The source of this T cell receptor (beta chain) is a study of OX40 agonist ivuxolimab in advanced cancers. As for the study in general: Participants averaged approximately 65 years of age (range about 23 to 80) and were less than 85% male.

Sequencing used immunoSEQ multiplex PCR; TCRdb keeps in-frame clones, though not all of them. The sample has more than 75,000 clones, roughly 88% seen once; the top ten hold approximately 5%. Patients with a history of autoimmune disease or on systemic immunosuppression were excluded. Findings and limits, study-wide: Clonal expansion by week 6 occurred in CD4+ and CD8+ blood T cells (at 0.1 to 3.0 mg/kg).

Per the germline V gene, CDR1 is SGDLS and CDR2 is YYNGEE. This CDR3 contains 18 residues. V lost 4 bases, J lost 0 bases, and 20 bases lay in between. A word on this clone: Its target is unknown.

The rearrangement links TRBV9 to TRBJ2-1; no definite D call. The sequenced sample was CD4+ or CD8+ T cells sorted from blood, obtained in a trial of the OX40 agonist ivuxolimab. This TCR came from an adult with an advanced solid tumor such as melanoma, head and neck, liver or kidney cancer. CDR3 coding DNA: TGTGCCAGCAGCCCCCGTATGGGCGGAAGGAGCTCCTACAATGAGCAGTTCTTC. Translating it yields CASSPRMGGRSSYNEQFF.